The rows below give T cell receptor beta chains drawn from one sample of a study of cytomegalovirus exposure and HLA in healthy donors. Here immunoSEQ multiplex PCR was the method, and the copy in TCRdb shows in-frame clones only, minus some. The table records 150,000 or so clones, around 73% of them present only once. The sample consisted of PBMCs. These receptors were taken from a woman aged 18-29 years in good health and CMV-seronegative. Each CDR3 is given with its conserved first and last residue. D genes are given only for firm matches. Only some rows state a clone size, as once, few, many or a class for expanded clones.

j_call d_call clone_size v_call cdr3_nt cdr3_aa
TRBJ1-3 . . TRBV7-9 TGTGCCAGCAGCCCTCGAGGGGGAAACACCATATATTTT CASSPRGGNTIYF
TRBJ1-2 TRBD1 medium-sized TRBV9 TGTGCCAGCAGCCCAAGGACAGGGAGCGGCTATGGCTACACCTTC CASSPRTGSGYGYTF
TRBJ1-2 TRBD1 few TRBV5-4 TGTGCCAGCAGCCCGACAGGGGGCAACTATGGCTACACCTTC CASSPTGGNYGYTF
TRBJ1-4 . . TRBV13 TGTGCCAGCCGGATAGGGGGAACCTTCCGAAAACTGTTTTTT CASRIGGTFRKLFF
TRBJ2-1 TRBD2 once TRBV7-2 TGTGCCAGCAGCCTAATAGCGGGGGTTACCTACAATGAGCAGTTCTTC CASSLIAGVTYNEQFF
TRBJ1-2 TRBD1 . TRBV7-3 TGTGCCAGCAGCTTCACAGGGGACTCTAACTATGGCTACACCTTC CASSFTGDSNYGYTF
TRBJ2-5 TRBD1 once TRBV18 TGTGCCAGCTCACAGGGGTCCCGGACAGGTGGGGAGACCCAGTACTTC CASSQGSRTGGETQYF
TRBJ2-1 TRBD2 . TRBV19 TGTGCCAGTTGCCAGGGTAGCGGGATTGAGCAGTTCTTC CASCQGSGIEQFF
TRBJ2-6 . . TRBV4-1 TGCGCCAGCAGCCAAGATCAGGGCTCTGGGGCCAACGTCCTGACTTTC CASSQDQGSGANVLTF
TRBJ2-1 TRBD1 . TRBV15 TGTGCCACCAGCAGGACGGTTAGACAGGGCAATGAGCAGTTCTTC CATSRTVRQGNEQFF
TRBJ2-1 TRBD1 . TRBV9 TGTGCCAGCAGCGTAGACACAGGGGCCTTCGATGAGCAGTTCTTC CASSVDTGAFDEQFF
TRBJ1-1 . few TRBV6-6 TGTGCCAGCAGGGGGGCTACCGGGGACACTGAAGCTTTCTTT CASRGATGDTEAFF
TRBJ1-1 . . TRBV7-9 TGTGCCAGCAGCTTGGGACATATGAACACTGAAGCTTTCTTT CASSLGHMNTEAFF
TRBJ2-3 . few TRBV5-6 TGTGCCAGCAGCCGTAGGGGGGGCCGGACAGATACGCAGTATTTT CASSRRGGRTDTQYF
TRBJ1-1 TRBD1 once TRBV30 TGTGCCTGGACGGGACAGCAGAACACTGAAGCTTTCTTT CAWTGQQNTEAFF
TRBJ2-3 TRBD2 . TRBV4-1 TGCGCCAGCAGCCAGCCAGCGGGGGGCGTTACGCAGTATTTT CASSQPAGGVTQYF
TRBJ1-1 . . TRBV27 TGTGCCAGCAGTTTACACAGGGCACGGACCGAAGCTTTCTTT CASSLHRARTEAFF
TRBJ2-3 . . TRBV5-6 TGTGCCAGCAGCGCGAGTACAGATACGCAGTATTTT CASSASTDTQYF
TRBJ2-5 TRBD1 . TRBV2 TGTGCCAGCAGCTCCGGGACAGGAGAGACCCAGTACTTC CASSSGTGETQYF
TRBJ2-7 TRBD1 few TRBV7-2 TGTGCCAGCAGCCCGCGACAGGGGGCCTACGAGCAGTACTTC CASSPRQGAYEQYF
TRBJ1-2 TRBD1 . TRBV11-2 TGTGCCAGCAGCAAGACAGGGGGCGACTATGGCTACACCTTC CASSKTGGDYGYTF
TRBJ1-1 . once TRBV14 TGTGCCAGCGGCAGCGAAAGGTACACTGAAGCTTTCTTT CASGSERYTEAFF
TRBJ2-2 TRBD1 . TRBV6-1 TGTGCCAGCATGAACAGGGGTAGGGCCGGGGAGCTGTTTTTT CASMNRGRAGELFF
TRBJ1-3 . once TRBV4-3 TGCGCCAGCAGCCAAGATCGATCGGGAAACACCATGTATTTT CASSQDRSGNTMYF
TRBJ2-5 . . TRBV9 TGTGCCAGCAGCGTAGGTCATCAAGAGACCCAGTACTTC CASSVGHQETQYF
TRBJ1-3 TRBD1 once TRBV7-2 TGTGCCAGCAGCTTCACAGGGGACAGTGGAAACACCATATATTTT CASSFTGDSGNTIYF
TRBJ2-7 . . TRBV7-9 TGTGCCAGCAGCTTAAGAGCCGCCGCCTACGAGCAGTACTTC CASSLRAAAYEQYF
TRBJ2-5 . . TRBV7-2 TGTGCCAGCAGTTGGACTGGAGAGACCCAGTACTTC CASSWTGETQYF
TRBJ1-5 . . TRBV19 TGTGCCAGTAGTGGACAGACAAGCAATCAGCCCCAGCATTTT CASSGQTSNQPQHF
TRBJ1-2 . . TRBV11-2 TGTGCCAGCAGCTTATGGCAGGGGTCTAACTATGGCTACACCTTC CASSLWQGSNYGYTF
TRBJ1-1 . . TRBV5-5 TGTGCCAGCAGCTTTACAGGGAACACTGAAGCTTTCTTT CASSFTGNTEAFF
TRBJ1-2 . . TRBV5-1 TGCGCCAGCAGCTTGGAATCAGGTCTCTATGGCTACACCTTC CASSLESGLYGYTF
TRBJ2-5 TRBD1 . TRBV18 TGTGCCAGCTCACCACACAGGGGCCTCCAAGAGACCCAGTACTTC CASSPHRGLQETQYF
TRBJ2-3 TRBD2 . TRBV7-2 TGTGCCAGCAGCCTAACCGGGACTAGCGGGAGAGATACGCAGTATTTT CASSLTGTSGRDTQYF
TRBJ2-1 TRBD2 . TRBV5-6 TGTGCCAGCAGCTCTAGCGGGGGGCCAAATGAGCAGTTCTTC CASSSSGGPNEQFF
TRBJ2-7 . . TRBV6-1 TGTGCCAGCAGTGAAGCGCATGGCAGTCCGGGCGAGCAGTACTTC CASSEAHGSPGEQYF
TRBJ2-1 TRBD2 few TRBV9 TGTGCCAGCAGCGTAGGTGGTCTAGCGGGAAGCTATGAGCAGTTCTTC CASSVGGLAGSYEQFF
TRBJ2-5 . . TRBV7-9 TGTGCCAGCAGACTAGCGACCAGGGGCGGACAAGAGACCCAGTACTTC CASRLATRGGQETQYF
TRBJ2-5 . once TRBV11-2 TGTGCCAGCAGCTTTCGGCTAGAGGAGACCCAGTACTTC CASSFRLEETQYF
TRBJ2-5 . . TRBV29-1 TGCAGCGTTGCGTCCCAGGTGGCAGAGACCCAGTACTTC CSVASQVAETQYF
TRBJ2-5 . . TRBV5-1 TGCGCCAGCAGCTTGGAGGCCAGGGGCTGGGAGACCCAGTACTTC CASSLEARGWETQYF